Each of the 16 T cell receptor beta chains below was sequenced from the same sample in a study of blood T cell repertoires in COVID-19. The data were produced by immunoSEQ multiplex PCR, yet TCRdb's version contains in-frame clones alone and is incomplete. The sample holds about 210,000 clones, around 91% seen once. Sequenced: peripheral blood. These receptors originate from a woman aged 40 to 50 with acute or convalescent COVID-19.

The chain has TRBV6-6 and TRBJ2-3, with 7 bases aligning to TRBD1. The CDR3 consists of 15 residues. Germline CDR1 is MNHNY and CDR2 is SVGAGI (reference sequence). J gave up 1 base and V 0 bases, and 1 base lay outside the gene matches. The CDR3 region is CASSYSGQGTDTQYF. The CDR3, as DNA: TGTGCCAGCAGTTACTCCGGACAGGGCACAGATACGCAGTATTTT.

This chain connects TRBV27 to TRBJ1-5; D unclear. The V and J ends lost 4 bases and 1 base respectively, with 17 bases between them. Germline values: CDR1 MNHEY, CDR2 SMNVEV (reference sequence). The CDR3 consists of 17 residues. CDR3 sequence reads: CASSSRAGVPSNQPQHF. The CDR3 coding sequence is TGTGCCAGCAGTTCTAGAGCCGGGGTCCCGAGCAATCAGCCCCAGCATTTT.

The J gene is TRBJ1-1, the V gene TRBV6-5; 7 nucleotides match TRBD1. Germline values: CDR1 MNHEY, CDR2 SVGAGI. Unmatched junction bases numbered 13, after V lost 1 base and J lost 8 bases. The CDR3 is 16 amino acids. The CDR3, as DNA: TGTGCCAGCAGTTACTTCAAGCCACCGGGACAGCTAGAAGCTTTCTTT. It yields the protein CASSYFKPPGQLEAFF.

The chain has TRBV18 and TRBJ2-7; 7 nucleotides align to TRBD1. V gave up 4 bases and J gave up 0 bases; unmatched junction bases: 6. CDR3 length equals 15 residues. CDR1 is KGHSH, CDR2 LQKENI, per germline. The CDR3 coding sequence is TGTGCCAGCTCACAAGGGGACAGTGGCTCCTACGAGCAGTACGTC. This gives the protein CASSQGDSGSYEQYV.

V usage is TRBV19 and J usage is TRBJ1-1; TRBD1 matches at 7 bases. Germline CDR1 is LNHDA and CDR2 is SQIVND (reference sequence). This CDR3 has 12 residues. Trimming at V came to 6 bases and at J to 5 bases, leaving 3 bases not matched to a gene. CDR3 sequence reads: CASSPTGTEAFF. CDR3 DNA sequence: TGTGCCAGTAGCCCGACAGGGACTGAAGCTTTCTTT.

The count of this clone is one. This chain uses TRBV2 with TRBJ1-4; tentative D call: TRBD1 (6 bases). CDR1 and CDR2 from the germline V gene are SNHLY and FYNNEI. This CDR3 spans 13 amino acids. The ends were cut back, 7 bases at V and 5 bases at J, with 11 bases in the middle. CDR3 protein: CASTGQRNEKLFF. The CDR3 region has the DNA TGTGCCAGCACGGGACAAAGGAATGAAAAACTGTTTTTT.

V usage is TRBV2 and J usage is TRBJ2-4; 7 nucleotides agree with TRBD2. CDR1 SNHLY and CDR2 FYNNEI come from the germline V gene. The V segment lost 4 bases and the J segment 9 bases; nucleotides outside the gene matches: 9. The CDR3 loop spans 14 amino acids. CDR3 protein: CASSGGGSPAIQYF. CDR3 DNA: TGTGCCAGCAGTGGGGGGGGAAGTCCGGCCATTCAGTACTTC.

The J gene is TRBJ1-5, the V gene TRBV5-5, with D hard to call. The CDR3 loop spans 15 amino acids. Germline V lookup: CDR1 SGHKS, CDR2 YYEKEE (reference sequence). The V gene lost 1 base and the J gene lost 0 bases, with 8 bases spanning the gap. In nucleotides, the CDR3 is TGTGCCAGCAGCTTGACTACTAATAGCAATCAGCCCCAGCATTTT. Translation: CASSLTTNSNQPQHF. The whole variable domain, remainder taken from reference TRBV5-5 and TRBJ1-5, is DAGVTQSPTHLIKTRGQQVTLRCSPISGHKSVSWYQQVLGQGPQFIFQYYEKEERGRGNFPDRFSARQFPNYSSELNVNALLLGDSALYLCASSLTTNSNQPQHFGDGTRLSIL.

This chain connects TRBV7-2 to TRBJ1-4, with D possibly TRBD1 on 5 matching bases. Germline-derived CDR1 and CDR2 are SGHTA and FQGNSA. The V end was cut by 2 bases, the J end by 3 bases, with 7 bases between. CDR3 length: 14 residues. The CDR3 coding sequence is TGTGCCAGCAGCTTACAGGGCTCTAATGAAAAACTGTTTTTT. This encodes CASSLQGSNEKLFF.

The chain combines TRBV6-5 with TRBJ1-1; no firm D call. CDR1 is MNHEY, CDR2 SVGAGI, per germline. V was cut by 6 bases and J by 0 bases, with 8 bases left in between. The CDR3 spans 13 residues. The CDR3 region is CASRYSVNTEAFF. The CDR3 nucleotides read TGTGCCAGCAGATATTCAGTGAACACTGAAGCTTTCTTT.

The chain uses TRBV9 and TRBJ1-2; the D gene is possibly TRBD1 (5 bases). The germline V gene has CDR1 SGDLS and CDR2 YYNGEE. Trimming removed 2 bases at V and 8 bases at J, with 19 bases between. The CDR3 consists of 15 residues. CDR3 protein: CASSVLGRGSGGYTF. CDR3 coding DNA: TGTGCCAGCAGCGTTCTGGGACGGGGAAGCGGGGGCTACACCTTC.

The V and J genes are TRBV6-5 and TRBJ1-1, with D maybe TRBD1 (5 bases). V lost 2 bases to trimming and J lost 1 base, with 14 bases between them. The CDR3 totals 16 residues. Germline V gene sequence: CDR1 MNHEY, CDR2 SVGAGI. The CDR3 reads CASSYGGGGWNTEAFF. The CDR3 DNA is TGTGCCAGCAGTTACGGTGGGGGAGGATGGAACACTGAAGCTTTCTTT.

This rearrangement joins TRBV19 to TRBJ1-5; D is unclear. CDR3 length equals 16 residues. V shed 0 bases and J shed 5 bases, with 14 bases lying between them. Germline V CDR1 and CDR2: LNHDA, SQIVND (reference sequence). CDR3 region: CASSIDLGAGDQPQHF. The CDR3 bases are TGTGCCAGTAGTATAGATCTTGGAGCGGGTGATCAGCCCCAGCATTTT.

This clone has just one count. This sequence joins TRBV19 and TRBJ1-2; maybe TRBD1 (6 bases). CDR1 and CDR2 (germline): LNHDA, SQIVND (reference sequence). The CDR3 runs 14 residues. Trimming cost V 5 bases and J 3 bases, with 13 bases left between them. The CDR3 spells CASSVTGNHYGYTF. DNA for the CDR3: TGTGCCAGTAGTGTAACAGGGAATCACTATGGCTACACCTTC. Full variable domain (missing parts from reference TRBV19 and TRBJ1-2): DGGITQSPKYLFRKEGQNVTLSCEQNLNHDAMYWYRQDPGQGLRLIYYSQIVNDFQKGDIAEGYSVSREKKESFPLTVTSAQKNPTAFYLCASSVTGNHYGYTFGSGTRLTVV.

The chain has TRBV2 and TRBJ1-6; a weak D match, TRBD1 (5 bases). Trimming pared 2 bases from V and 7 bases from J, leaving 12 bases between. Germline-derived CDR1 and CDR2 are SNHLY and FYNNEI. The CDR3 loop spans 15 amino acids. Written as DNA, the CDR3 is TGTGCCAGCAGTGAACGTCAGGGCAACAATTCACCCCTCCACTTT. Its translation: CASSERQGNNSPLHF.

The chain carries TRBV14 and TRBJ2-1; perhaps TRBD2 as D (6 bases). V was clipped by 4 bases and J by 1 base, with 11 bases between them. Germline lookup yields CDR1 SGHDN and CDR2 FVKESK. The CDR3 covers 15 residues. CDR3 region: CASSPVAASYNEQFF. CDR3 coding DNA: TGTGCCAGCAGCCCTGTAGCGGCTTCCTACAATGAGCAGTTCTTC.